A selection of T cell receptor beta chains follows, all from one sample in a study of early T cells in non-severe SARS-CoV-2 infection. TCRdb ran MiXCR on the 5' RACE reads and lists one entry per CDR3 protein. The profile shows about 52,000 distinct CDR3 sequences, under 14% of them singletons. Sequencing was carried out using whole blood. The receptor source for this set is an adult who was a healthcare worker with PCR-confirmed SARS-CoV-2 infection or an uninfected control (not recorded which). Each CDR3 is given with its conserved first and last residue. The D gene is left open where the match is weak. The listing skips clone size in some rows; elsewhere it reads once, few, many or a size class.

TRBJ2-7 | - | - | TRBV5-4 | CASSLDMGGRGSYEQYF | TGTGCCAGCAGCCTTGATATGGGAGGCAGGGGATCCTACGAGCAGTACTTC
TRBJ2-1 | - | many | TRBV11-2 | CASSPYLSSYNEQFF | TGTGCCAGCAGCCCCTACCTTAGCTCCTACAATGAGCAGTTCTTC
TRBJ1-4 | TRBD1 | many | TRBV28 | CASSFSGTGNEKLFF | TGTGCCAGCAGTTTCTCCGGGACAGGAAATGAAAAACTGTTTTTT
TRBJ2-7 | - | many | TRBV5-1 | CASSIATTGVHEQYF | TGCGCCAGCAGCATTGCGACGACGGGGGTCCACGAGCAGTACTTC
TRBJ1-4 | - | - | TRBV28 | CASSFMGGREKLFF | TGTGCCAGCAGTTTTATGGGGGGACGTGAAAAACTGTTTTTT
TRBJ1-1 | - | few | TRBV7-8 | CASSLRSFPEAFF | TGTGCCAGCAGCTTACGGAGTTTCCCTGAAGCTTTCTTT
TRBJ2-7 | - | few | TRBV19 | CASSDGHRSGVLSYEQYF | TGTGCCAGTAGTGACGGACACCGATCAGGGGTCCTCTCCTACGAGCAGTACTTC
TRBJ1-1 | TRBD1 | few | TRBV5-4 | CASSWTGDGVEAFF | TGTGCCAGCAGCTGGACAGGGGACGGGGTTGAAGCTTTCTTT
TRBJ2-7 | - | few | TRBV28 | CASSSPNYEQYF | TGTGCCAGCAGTTCCCCAAACTACGAGCAGTACTTC
TRBJ1-2 | - | - | TRBV29-1 | CSGGNGDGYTF | TGCAGCGGCGGAAATGGGGATGGCTACACCTTC
TRBJ1-1 | TRBD1 | many | TRBV11-2 | CASSQRTGRTTEAFF | TGTGCCAGCAGCCAAAGGACAGGGCGGACCACTGAAGCTTTCTTT
TRBJ2-1 | - | - | TRBV18 | CASSPPGSSNEQFF | TGTGCCAGCTCACCTCCGGGATCGTCCAATGAGCAGTTCTTC
TRBJ2-5 | TRBD1 | few | TRBV11-2 | CASSLGGTGSETQYF | TGTGCCAGCAGCTTAGGAGGGACAGGGAGTGAGACCCAGTACTTC
TRBJ1-2 | TRBD1 | many | TRBV5-6 | CASSLASGQNYGYTF | TGTGCCAGCAGCTTGGCGTCGGGACAGAACTATGGCTACACCTTC
TRBJ2-2 | - | many | TRBV4-2 | CASSQGYGFTGELFF | TGTGCCAGCAGCCAAGGTTATGGATTCACCGGGGAGCTGTTTTTT
TRBJ1-3 | - | few | TRBV10-3 | CAISEGPVTGNTIYF | TGTGCCATCAGTGAGGGTCCCGTAACCGGAAACACCATATATTTT
TRBJ2-1 | TRBD2 | few | TRBV20-1 | CSAPPGTSGSYNEQFF | TGCAGTGCACCTCCCGGGACTAGCGGCTCCTACAATGAGCAGTTCTTC
TRBJ1-2 | - | many | TRBV3-1 | CASSQDSITRGYTF | TGTGCCAGCAGCCAAGATAGCATCACTAGGGGCTACACCTTC
TRBJ1-4 | TRBD1 | few | TRBV15 | CATSRETGREEKLFF | TGTGCCACCAGCAGGGAGACAGGGCGCGAGGAAAAACTGTTTTTT
TRBJ2-2 | - | - | TRBV4-2 | CASSQDTGNTGELFF | TGTGCCAGCAGCCAAGATACTGGGAACACCGGGGAGCTGTTTTTT